This T cell receptor beta chain was obtained from a study of blood T cells in healthy people across ages. Sample-barcoded 5' priming and a J-beta primer mix drove a second PCR of roughly 7 to 11 cycles. One entry per CDR3 protein results from TCRdb running MiXCR on the 5' RACE reads. The data show around 1,900,000 distinct CDR3 sequences, with more than 35% seen just once and about 21% held by the top ten. This clonotype came up a few times. V lost 5 bases and J 8 bases, leaving 12 bases between the germline ends. This CDR3 region has 12 residues. Germline CDR1 is SEHNR and CDR2 is FQNEAQ (reference sequence).

This chain joins TRBV7-9 and TRBJ1-2; possibly TRBD1 for D (6 bases). This clonotype originated in a human donor in good health. Sequencing was done on a sample of blood. The CDR3 region is CASSDWDIGYTF. As DNA, the CDR3 is TGTGCCAGCAGCGATTGGGACATCGGCTACACCTTC.